This T cell receptor beta chain was found in a study of cytomegalovirus exposure and HLA in healthy donors. The study's findings and limits: Near-uniform donor sequencing depth was presumed by presence/absence analyses.

Germline CDR1 and CDR2: LGHNA and YSLEER. The CDR3 is 15 residues long. Trimming removed 3 bases from V and 9 bases from J, with 21 bases in between. Note on this clone: Its antigen remains unknown.

Primers: 60 Vbeta forward and 13 Jbeta reverse. TCRdb keeps only in-frame clones here, not all; method: immunoSEQ multiplex PCR. The sample lists some 150,000 clones; 82% were seen once. The sample consisted of PBMCs. The chain has TRBV4-3 and TRBJ2-7; TRBD1 is a possible D gene (8 bases). This TCR came from a male donor in good health and CMV-seronegative. CDR3 DNA: TGCGCCAGCAGCCACGCAGCGGGACAGGTAGTCGGGCAGTACTTC. Translating it yields CASSHAAGQVVGQYF.